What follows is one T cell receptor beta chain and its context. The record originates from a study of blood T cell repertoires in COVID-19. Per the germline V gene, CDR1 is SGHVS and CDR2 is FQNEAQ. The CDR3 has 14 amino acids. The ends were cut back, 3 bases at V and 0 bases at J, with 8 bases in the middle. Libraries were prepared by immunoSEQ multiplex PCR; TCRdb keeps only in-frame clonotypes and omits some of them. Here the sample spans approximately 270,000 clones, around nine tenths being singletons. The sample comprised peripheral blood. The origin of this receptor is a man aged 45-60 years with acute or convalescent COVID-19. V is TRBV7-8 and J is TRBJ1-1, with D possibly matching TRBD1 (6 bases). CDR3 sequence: CASSLTGLNTEAFF. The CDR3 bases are TGTGCCAGCAGCTTGACAGGACTGAACACTGAAGCTTTCTTT.